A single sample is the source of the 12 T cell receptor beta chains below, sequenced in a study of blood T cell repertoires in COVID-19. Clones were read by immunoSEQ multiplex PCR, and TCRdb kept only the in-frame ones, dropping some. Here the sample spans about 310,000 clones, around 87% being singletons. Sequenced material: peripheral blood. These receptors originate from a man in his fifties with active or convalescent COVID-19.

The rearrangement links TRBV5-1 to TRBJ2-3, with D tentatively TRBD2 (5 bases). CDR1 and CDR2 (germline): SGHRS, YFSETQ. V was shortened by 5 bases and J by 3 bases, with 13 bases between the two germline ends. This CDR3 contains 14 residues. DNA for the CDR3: TGCGCCAGCAGTTCCGGGATCGTAACAGATACGCAGTATTTT. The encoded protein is CASSSGIVTDTQYF.

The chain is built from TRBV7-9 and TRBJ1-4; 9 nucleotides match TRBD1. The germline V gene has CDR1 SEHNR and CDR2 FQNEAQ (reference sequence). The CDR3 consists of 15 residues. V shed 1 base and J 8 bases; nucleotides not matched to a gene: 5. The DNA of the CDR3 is TGTGCCAGCAGCTTAGTCGGGACAGGGTGGGAAAAACTGTTTTTT. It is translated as CASSLVGTGWEKLFF.

Here the CDR3 reads CASSTAFGSPLHF. The CDR3 DNA is TGTGCCAGTAGTACCGCCTTCGGTTCACCCCTCCACTTT. The chain has TRBV19 and TRBJ1-6, with D hard to call. The V end lost 4 bases, the J end lost 9 bases, and 10 bases lay between the germline ends. CDR3 length: 13 amino acids. CDR1 and CDR2 from the germline V gene are LNHDA and SQIVND (reference sequence). Full variable domain (rest looked up from reference TRBV19 and TRBJ1-6): DGGITQSPKYLFRKEGQNVTLSCEQNLNHDAMYWYRQDPGQGLRLIYYSQIVNDFQKGDIAEGYSVSREKKESFPLTVTSAQKNPTAFYLCASSTAFGSPLHFGNGTRLTVT.

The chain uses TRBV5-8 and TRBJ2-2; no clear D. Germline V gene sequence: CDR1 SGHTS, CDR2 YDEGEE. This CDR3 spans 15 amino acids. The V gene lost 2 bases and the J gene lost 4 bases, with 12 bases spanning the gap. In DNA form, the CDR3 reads TGTGCCAGCAGCTTACTATCCGGGTCCACCGGGGAGCTGTTTTTT. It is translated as CASSLLSGSTGELFF. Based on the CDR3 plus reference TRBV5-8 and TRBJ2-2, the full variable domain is EAGVTQSPTHLIKTRGQQATLRCSPISGHTSVYWYQQALGLGLQFLLWYDEGEERNRGNFPPRFSGRQFPNYSSELNVNALELEDSALYLCASSLLSGSTGELFFGEGSRLTVL.

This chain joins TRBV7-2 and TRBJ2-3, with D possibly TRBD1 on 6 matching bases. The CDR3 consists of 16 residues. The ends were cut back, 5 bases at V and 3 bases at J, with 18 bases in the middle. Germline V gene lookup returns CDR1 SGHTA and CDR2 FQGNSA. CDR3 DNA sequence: TGTGCCAGCAGCCGTTGGGACACCGGAGTTACAGATACGCAGTATTTT. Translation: CASSRWDTGVTDTQYF.

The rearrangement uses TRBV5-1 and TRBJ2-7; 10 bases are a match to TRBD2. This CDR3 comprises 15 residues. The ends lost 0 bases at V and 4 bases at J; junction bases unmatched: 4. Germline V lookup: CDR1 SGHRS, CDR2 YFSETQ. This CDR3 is CASSLGTSGKYEQYF. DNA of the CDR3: TGCGCCAGCAGCTTGGGAACTAGCGGGAAATACGAGCAGTACTTC.

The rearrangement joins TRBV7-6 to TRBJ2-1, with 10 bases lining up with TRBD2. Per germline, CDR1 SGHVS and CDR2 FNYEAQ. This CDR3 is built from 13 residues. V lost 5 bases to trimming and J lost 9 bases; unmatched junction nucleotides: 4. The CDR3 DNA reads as TGTGCCAGCAGCCAGGGGACTAGCGCTGAGCAGTTCTTC. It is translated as CASSQGTSAEQFF.

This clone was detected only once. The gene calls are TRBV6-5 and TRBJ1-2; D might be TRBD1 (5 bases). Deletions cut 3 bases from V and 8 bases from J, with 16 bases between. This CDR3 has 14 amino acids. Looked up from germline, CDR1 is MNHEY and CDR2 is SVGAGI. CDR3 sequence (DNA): TGTGCCAGCAGTTATGACAGTTCCATCGGAGGCTACACCTTC. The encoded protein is CASSYDSSIGGYTF.

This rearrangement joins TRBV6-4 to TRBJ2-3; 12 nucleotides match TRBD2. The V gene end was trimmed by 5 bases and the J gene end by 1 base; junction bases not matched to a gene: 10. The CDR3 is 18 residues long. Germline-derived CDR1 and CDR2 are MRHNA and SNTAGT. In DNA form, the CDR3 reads TGTGCCAGCAGTAAGAAGACTAGCGGGAGTGAGGGCACAGATACGCAGTATTTT. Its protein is CASSKKTSGSEGTDTQYF.

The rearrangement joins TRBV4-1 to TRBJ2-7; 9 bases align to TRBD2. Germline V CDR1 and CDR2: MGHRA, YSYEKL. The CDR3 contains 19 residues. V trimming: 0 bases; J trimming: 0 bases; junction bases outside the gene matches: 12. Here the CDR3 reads CASSQDPLAGHYRSYEQYF. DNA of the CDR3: TGCGCCAGCAGCCAAGACCCTCTAGCGGGGCACTATCGCTCCTACGAGCAGTACTTC.

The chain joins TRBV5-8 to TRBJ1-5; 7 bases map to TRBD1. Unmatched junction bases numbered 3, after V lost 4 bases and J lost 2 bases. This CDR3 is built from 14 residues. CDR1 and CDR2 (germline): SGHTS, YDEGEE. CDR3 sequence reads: CASSAGQRNQPQHF. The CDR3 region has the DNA TGTGCCAGCAGCGCGGGACAGCGCAATCAGCCCCAGCATTTT.

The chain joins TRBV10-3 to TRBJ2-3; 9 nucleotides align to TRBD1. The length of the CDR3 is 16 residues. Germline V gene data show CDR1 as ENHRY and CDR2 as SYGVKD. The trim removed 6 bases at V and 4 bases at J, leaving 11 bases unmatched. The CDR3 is CAISQQGARSADTQYF. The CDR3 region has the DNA TGTGCCATCAGCCAACAGGGGGCCCGGAGCGCAGATACGCAGTATTTT.